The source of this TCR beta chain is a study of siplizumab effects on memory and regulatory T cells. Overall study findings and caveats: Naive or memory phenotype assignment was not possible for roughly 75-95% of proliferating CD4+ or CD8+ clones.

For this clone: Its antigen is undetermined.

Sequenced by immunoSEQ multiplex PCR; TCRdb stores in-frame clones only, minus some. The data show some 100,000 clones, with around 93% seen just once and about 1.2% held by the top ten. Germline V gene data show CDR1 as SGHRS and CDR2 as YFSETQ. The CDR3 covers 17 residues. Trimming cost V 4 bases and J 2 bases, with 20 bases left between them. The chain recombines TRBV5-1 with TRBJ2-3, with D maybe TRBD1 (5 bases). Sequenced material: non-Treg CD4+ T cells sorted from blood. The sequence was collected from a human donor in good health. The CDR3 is CASSTPNRQTSTDTQYF. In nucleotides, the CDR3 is TGCGCCAGCAGCACCCCAAACCGACAGACATCCACAGATACGCAGTATTTT.